The clone carrying this T cell receptor beta chain was observed a single time. Its specificity is unknown. Synthetically made TCR analog templates were put into each PCR as spikes. The protocol was immunoSEQ multiplex PCR, while the TCRdb copy is restricted to in-frame clones and leaves out a portion. Of about 120,000 clones listed, 86% are singletons. Time point noted: peripheral blood 6 weeks after treatment start. V was shortened by 3 bases and J by 1 base, with 3 bases between the two germline ends. The CDR3 consists of 12 residues. Per the germline V gene, CDR1 is LGHNT and CDR2 is FRNRAP. The sample belongs to a study of PD-L1 blockade in urothelial cancer. The wider study: Atezolizumab therapy began for patients in the mid-2010s, dosed at 1,200 mg intravenously every 3 weeks. Study-level points and caveats: Clones that were tumor-associated expanded more in the blood of durable-benefit patients at 3 weeks.

This clonotype was sampled from a man in his forties or fifties with urothelial cancer. V is TRBV12-5 and J is TRBJ1-1; D uncertain. The starting material was PBMCs, obtained around atezolizumab (anti-PD-L1) treatment. The chain's CDR3 is CASGFSNTEAFF. CDR3 nucleotide sequence: TGTGCTAGTGGTTTCTCGAACACTGAAGCTTTCTTT.